The sequence of this TCR beta chain was determined in a study of Ad26.COV2.S vaccination and SARS-CoV-2 variants. Study-level information: Donor participated within the Ad26.COV2.S arm of the COV1001 trial. Ad26.COV2.S, an intramuscular injection, was given once or twice 56 days apart. Study observations and caveats: Breadth measured for non-spike TCRs was similar across vaccine and placebo recipients.

This clone is a singleton in its sample. Its antigen is unknown. The same CDR3 also results from other DNA sequences found in this sample. Assay used: immunoSEQ multiplex PCR; TCRdb lists only in-frame clones, some missing. The sample has about 280,000 clones; about 87% are singletons. As for treatment: approximately 18 received Ad26.COV2.S at low or high dose, single or two shots; five or six received placebo; per-sample allocation not given. Samples analyzed were those drawn on day 63 after the first vaccine or placebo injection. This TCR came from a person aged 18 to 59 who received the Ad26.COV2.S COVID-19 vaccine or a placebo. The source material was peripheral blood, sampled in a trial of Ad26.COV2.S vaccine versus placebo.

CDR3 in amino acids: CASSLSQGYYGYTF. The DNA of the CDR3 is TGCGCCAGCAGCTTGTCCCAGGGGTACTATGGCTACACCTTC. V usage is TRBV5-1 and J usage is TRBJ1-2; possible D gene TRBD1, 6 bases. Between the trimmed V and J ends, which lost 1 base and 3 bases, there was a span of 10 bases. From germline, CDR1 is SGHRS and CDR2 YFSETQ. CDR3 length: 14 amino acids.